The subject of this entry is one TCR beta chain. What this receptor recognizes is not known. No much larger clone is present one base from it, and per-base qualities are unavailable. This specimen belongs to a study of yellow fever vaccine responses in identical twins (dated by TCRdb to 2017 to 2018). Study-level background: In identical twins, the study followed T cell clones that responded to the vaccine with precision.

The germline V and J ends show losses of 6 bases and 2 bases respectively, and no gene match explains 4 bases of the junction. Counted from cysteine to phenylalanine, this CDR3 has 14 amino acids. The CDR3 DNA has 42 bases and is translated from base 1. CDR1 and CDR2 are drawn from the germline V gene (reference sequence): LNHNV, YYDKDF. Library generation was performed with RT-PCR. The instrument was an Illumina HiSeq 2500. The public sequencing data were trimmed at Q25 with fastp and processed into clonotypes with MiXCR by TCRdb, which kept only in-frame beta chains. Every distinct CDR3 protein forms one entry, paired with its most common genes and DNA. The sample table lists 1,700 or so distinct CDR3 sequences, around 90% of them with a count of one. Under 6.5% of the sample goes to the ten largest clones. What the study reported, not specific to this receptor: The authors reported that the T cell response to vaccination in identical twins appeared partly convergent and partly personalized.

This material consisted of T cells from blood (PBMCs), unsorted or a sorted subset (not recorded which), taken before or after yellow fever vaccination (not recorded which). The TCR sequence derives from a young woman who received the yellow fever vaccine. Donor details come from another sample of the same person, matched by shared clones. This sequence uses TRBV15 and TRBJ2-1; 7 middle bases align to TRBD1. This receptor carries the CDR3 CATRTGTTYNEQFF. The DNA sequence is given as TGTGCCACCAGGACAGGGACAACCTACAATGAGCAGTTCTTC.